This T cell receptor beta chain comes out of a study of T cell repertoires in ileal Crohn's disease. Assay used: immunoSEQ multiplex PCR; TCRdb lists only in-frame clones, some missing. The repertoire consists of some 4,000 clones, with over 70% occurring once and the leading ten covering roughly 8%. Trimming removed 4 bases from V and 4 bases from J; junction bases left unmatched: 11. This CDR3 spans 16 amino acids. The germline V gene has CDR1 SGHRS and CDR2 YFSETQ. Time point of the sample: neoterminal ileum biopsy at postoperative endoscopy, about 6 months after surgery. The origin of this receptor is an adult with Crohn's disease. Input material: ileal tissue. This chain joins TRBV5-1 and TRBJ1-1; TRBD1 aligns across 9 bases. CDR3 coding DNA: TGCGCCAGCAGCAGAACGATTACACAGGGGGCCACTGAAGCTTTCTTT. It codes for CASSRTITQGATEAFF. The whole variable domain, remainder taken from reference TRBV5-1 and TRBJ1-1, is KAGVTQTPRYLIKTRGQQVTLSCSPISGHRSVSWYQQTPGQGLQFLFEYFSETQRNKGNFPGRFSGRQFSNSRSEMNVSTLELGDSALYLCASSRTITQGATEAFFGQGTRLTVV.